The clone carrying this T cell receptor (beta chain) has ten or more counts. In germline, CDR1 is SGDLS, CDR2 YYNGEE. There are 15 residues in the CDR3. V gave up 1 base and J gave up 0 bases, with 8 bases separating them. The sample originates from a study of neurological immune-mediated disorders. TCRdb called the 5' RACE reads again in MiXCR, with one record for every CDR3 protein. The data hold 25,000 to 35,000 distinct CDR3 sequences, with approximately 15% observed a single time. The chain couples TRBV9 to TRBJ1-3; perhaps TRBD1 as D (5 bases). The sequence was obtained from a man aged 65 to 85 in good health. The sequenced material came from PBMCs. The DNA of the CDR3 is TGTGCCAGCAGCGTAAGGGGAGGCTCTGGAAACACCATATATTTT. Translation: CASSVRGGSGNTIYF.